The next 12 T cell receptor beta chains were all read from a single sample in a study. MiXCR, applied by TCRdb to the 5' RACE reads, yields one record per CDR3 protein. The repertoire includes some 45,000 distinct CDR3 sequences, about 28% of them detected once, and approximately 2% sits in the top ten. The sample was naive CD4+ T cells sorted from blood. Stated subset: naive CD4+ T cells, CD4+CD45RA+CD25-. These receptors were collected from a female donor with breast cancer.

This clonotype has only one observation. The chain's CDR3 is CASSRGDSSPLHF. Here the CDR3 DNA reads TGTGCCAGCAGCCGAGGGGACTCTTCACCCCTCCACTTT. The chain has TRBV3-1 and TRBJ1-6, with D perhaps matching TRBD1 (5 bases). The V and J ends lost 4 bases and 9 bases respectively, with 10 bases between them. This CDR3 region has 13 residues. Germline V gives CDR1 LGHDT, CDR2 YNNKEL (reference sequence).

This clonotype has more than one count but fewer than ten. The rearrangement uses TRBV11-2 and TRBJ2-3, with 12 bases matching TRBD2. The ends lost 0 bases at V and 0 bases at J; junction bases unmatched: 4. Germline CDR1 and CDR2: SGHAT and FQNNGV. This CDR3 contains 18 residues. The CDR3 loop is CASSLDSGTSGSTDTQYF. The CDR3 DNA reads TGTGCCAGCAGCTTAGATTCCGGGACTAGCGGGAGCACAGATACGCAGTATTTT.

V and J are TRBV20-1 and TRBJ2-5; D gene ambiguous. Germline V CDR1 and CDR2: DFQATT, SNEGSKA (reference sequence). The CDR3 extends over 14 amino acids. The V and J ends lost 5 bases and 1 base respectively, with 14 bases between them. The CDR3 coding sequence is TGCAGTGCTGGTCGATCGACTCTCCAAGAGACCCAGTACTTC. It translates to CSAGRSTLQETQYF.

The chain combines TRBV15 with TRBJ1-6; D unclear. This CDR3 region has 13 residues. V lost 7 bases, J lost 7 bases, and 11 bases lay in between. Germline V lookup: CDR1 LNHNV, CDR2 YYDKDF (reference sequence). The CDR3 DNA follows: TGTGCCACCAAGCGGGTCCTCAATTCACCCCTCCACTTT. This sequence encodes CATKRVLNSPLHF.

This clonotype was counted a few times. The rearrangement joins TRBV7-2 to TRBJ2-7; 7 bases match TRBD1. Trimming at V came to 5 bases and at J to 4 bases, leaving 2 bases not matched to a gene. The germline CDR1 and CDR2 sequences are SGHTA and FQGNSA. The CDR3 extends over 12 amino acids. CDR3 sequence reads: CASSRTGYEQYF. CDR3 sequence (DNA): TGTGCCAGCAGCCGGACAGGTTACGAGCAGTACTTC.

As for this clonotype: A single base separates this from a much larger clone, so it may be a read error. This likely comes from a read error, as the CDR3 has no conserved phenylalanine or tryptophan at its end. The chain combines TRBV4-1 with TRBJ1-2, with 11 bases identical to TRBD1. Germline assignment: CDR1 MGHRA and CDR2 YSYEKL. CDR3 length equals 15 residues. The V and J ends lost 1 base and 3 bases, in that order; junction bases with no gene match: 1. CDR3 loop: CASSQAGQGDYGYTI. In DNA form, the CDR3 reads TGCGCCAGCAGCCAAGCGGGACAGGGGGACTATGGCTACACCATC.

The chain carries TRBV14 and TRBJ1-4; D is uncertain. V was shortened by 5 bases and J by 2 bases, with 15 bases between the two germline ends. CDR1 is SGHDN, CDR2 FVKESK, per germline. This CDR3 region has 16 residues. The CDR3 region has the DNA TGTGCCAGCAGCTTAACCGGGAGTTTTACTAATGAAAAACTGTTTTTT. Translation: CASSLTGSFTNEKLFF.

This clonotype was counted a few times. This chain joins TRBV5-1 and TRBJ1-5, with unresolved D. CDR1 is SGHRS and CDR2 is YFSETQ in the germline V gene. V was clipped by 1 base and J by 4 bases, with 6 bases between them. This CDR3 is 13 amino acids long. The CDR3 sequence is CASSLSRNQPQHF. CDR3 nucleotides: TGCGCCAGCAGCTTGAGCAGGAATCAGCCCCAGCATTTT.

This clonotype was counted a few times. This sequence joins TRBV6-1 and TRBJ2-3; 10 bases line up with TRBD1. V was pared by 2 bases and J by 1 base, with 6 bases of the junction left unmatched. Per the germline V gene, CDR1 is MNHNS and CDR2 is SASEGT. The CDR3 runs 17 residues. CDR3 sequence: CASSERGTGARTDTQYF. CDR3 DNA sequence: TGTGCCAGCAGTGAAAGGGGGACAGGGGCCCGCACAGATACGCAGTATTTT.

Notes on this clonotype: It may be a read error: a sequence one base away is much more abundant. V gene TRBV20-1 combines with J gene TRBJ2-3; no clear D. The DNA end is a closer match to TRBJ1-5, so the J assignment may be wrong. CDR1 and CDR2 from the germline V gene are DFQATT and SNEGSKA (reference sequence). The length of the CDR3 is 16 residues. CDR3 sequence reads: CSAGRPGLAGTDTQHF. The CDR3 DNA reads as TGCAGTGCTGGTAGGCCGGGTCTAGCGGGCACAGATACGCAGCATTTT.

Here the CDR3 reads CATSGNVRDTQYF. CDR3 nucleotides: TGTGCCACCAGCGGGAATGTCCGGGATACGCAGTATTTT. The chain links TRBV15 to TRBJ2-3; no clear D gene. The V and J ends lost 5 bases and 6 bases respectively, with 12 bases between them. The V gene's germline CDR1 is LNHNV and CDR2 YYDKDF (reference sequence). CDR3 length: 13 residues.

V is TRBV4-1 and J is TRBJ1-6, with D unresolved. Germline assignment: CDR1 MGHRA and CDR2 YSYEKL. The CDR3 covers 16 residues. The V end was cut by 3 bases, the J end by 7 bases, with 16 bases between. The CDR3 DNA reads TGCGCCAGCAGCCATCCGGGATCCTCGGGAAATTCACCCCTCCACTTT. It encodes CASSHPGSSGNSPLHF.